The subject of this entry is one T cell receptor beta chain. No antigen is known for it. V gave up 0 bases and J gave up 2 bases, with 6 bases separating them. Germline CDR1 and CDR2: LGHNA and YSLEER. The length of the CDR3 is 14 residues. These data are taken from a study of T-cell memory formation after mild COVID-19. Study-wide background: TCR clusters showed largely donor specificity.

Study conclusions and caveats: Among contracting clones, CD4+ were mainly CM/EM and CD8+ enriched in EMRA.

In TCRdb, the 5' RACE reads were re-called with MiXCR into one record per CDR3 protein. The table includes about 430,000 distinct CDR3 sequences, about a sixth detected once. The clonotype was recovered from a man aged 18-30 years who had mild COVID-19 (a few samples of this study predate the infection). Cell type and time point are not known. This sequence joins TRBV4-3 and TRBJ2-3; no firm D call. Material: PBMCs or a T cell subset sorted from them (not recorded which). The DNA of the CDR3 is TGCGCCAGCAGCCAAGAACCAAACACAGATACGCAGTATTTT. Its protein product is CASSQEPNTDTQYF.